The 19 T cell receptor beta chains given below trace back to one sample, sequenced in a study of cytomegalovirus exposure and HLA in healthy donors. Assay: immunoSEQ multiplex PCR; the TCRdb copy retains only in-frame clones and omits some. Of some 310,000 clones listed, 88% are singletons. Sequenced material: PBMCs. The receptors derive from a man aged 30-40 years in good health and CMV-seronegative.

The gene calls are TRBV7-9 and TRBJ2-5, with 9 bases fitting TRBD1. The trim removed 5 bases at V and 2 bases at J, leaving 6 bases unmatched. The CDR3 is 15 residues long. CDR1 SEHNR and CDR2 FQNEAQ come from the germline V gene (reference sequence). In DNA form, the CDR3 reads TGTGCCAGCAGCCAGGACAGGGGTTGGCAAGAGACCCAGTACTTC. Its translation: CASSQDRGWQETQYF.

The chain carries TRBV5-1 and TRBJ1-1; TRBD1 agrees at 7 bases. From germline, CDR1 is SGHRS and CDR2 YFSETQ. The junction had 8 bases not matched to a gene; V was cut back by 4 bases and J by 2 bases. The CDR3 extends over 15 amino acids. The CDR3 reads CASSPSWTGNTEAFF. The CDR3 DNA sequence: TGCGCCAGCAGCCCCTCCTGGACAGGCAACACTGAAGCTTTCTTT.

V gene TRBV18 combines with J gene TRBJ2-7; 9 positions match TRBD1. CDR1 and CDR2 (germline): KGHSH, LQKENI. V was pared by 6 bases and J by 2 bases, with 8 bases of the junction left unmatched. The CDR3 runs to 15 residues. This CDR3 reads CASSPRDRATYEQYF. DNA of the CDR3: TGTGCCAGCTCGCCCCGGGACAGGGCCACCTACGAGCAGTACTTC.

The rearrangement links TRBV27 to TRBJ2-7; weak D call: TRBD1 (6 bases). This CDR3 contains 16 residues. Germline assignment: CDR1 MNHEY and CDR2 SMNVEV (reference sequence). V was pared by 4 bases and J by 2 bases, with 18 bases between. The CDR3 DNA sequence: TGTGCCAGCAGTTCCCCTCTCCGGGACAAGACCTACGAGCAGTACTTC. Translation: CASSSPLRDKTYEQYF.

V is TRBV10-2 and J is TRBJ1-5; possible D gene TRBD1, 6 bases. Per the germline V gene, CDR1 is WSHSY and CDR2 is SAAADI. Between the trimmed V and J ends, which lost 3 bases and 1 base, there was a span of 10 bases. The length of the CDR3 is 15 residues. The CDR3 sequence is CASSDARGSNQPQHF. CDR3 in DNA: TGCGCCAGCAGTGACGCCAGGGGCAGCAATCAGCCCCAGCATTTT.

The chain uses TRBV27 and TRBJ2-6, with 9 positions matching TRBD1. The V gene end was trimmed by 5 bases and the J gene end by 1 base; junction bases not matched to a gene: 6. From germline, CDR1 is MNHEY and CDR2 SMNVEV (reference sequence). This CDR3 has 17 residues. The CDR3 region has the DNA TGTGCCAGCAGTACCCGGGACAGGGCTTCTGGGGCCAACGTCCTGACTTTC. It specifies CASSTRDRASGANVLTF. The entire variable domain, with the rest obtained from reference TRBV27 and TRBJ2-6, is as follows: EAQVTQNPRYLITVTGKKLTVTCSQNMNHEYMSWYRQDPGLGLRQIYYSMNVEVTDKGDVPEGYKVSRKEKRNFPLILESPSPNQTSLYFCASSTRDRASGANVLTFGAGSRLTVL.

The chain has TRBV5-1 and TRBJ2-1, with TRBD1 identical over 7 bases. From germline, CDR1 is SGHRS and CDR2 YFSETQ. With V trimmed by 6 bases and J by 9 bases, 6 bases remained unmatched. This CDR3 has 12 amino acids. DNA for the CDR3: TGCGCCAGCACCCCAGGGGGAACTGAGCAGTTCTTC. Protein: CASTPGGTEQFF.

The sample holds a few counts of this clone. This rearrangement joins TRBV6-5 to TRBJ2-7; D gene ambiguous. Trimming removed 10 bases at V and 7 bases at J, with 11 bases between. The CDR3 extends over 10 amino acids. Germline V lookup: CDR1 MNHEY, CDR2 SVGAGI. The CDR3 DNA follows: TGTGCCACCGGTCATTGGGAGCAGTACTTC. Its protein is CATGHWEQYF.

In this sample, this clone turned up once. The chain is built from TRBV7-2 and TRBJ2-7; no firm D call. CDR3 size: 13 residues. Per germline, CDR1 SGHTA and CDR2 FQGNSA. The germline V and J ends were trimmed by 2 bases and 6 bases, with 11 bases remaining between them. The CDR3 DNA reads as TGTGCCAGCAGCTTAACGCAGAGGTCCGAGCAGTACTTC. It yields the protein CASSLTQRSEQYF.

The V call is TRBV4-1, the J call TRBJ2-7, with 9 bases matching TRBD1. The CDR3 sequence is 20 residues long. CDR1 is MGHRA, CDR2 YSYEKL, per germline. V shed 1 base and J 2 bases; nucleotides not matched to a gene: 18. The chain's CDR3 is CASSQGLRGTGHMKTYEQYF. DNA of the CDR3: TGCGCCAGCAGCCAAGGTCTAAGGGGGACAGGGCACATGAAGACCTACGAGCAGTACTTC.

The gene calls are TRBV6-6 and TRBJ1-2; perhaps TRBD1 as D (5 bases). The CDR3 length is 11 residues. Trimming removed 6 bases at V and 8 bases at J, with 10 bases between. Germline-derived CDR1 and CDR2 are MNHNY and SVGAGI (reference sequence). For the CDR3, the DNA is TGTGCCAGCAGCCAGGGAGGAGGCTACACCTTC. It translates to CASSQGGGYTF.

The rearrangement uses TRBV15 and TRBJ2-1; TRBD2 agrees at 8 bases. Unmatched junction bases numbered 15, after V lost 2 bases and J lost 0 bases. Germline-derived CDR1 and CDR2 are LNHNV and YYDKDF (reference sequence). The CDR3 runs 20 residues. The CDR3 DNA reads TGTGCCACCAGCAGACCCGGAGGACTAGCCATCTCTAGCTCCTACAATGAGCAGTTCTTC. Translating gives CATSRPGGLAISSSYNEQFF. Based on the CDR3 plus reference TRBV15 and TRBJ2-1, the full variable domain is DAMVIQNPRYQVTQFGKPVTLSCSQTLNHNVMYWYQQKSSQAPKLLFHYYDKDFNNEADTPDNFQSRRPNTSFCFLDIRSPGLGDTAMYLCATSRPGGLAISSSYNEQFFGPGTRLTVL.

Of note for this clone: This same CDR3 is encoded by further DNA sequences in the sample. The rearrangement links TRBV4-1 to TRBJ2-7; TRBD1 agrees at 9 bases. This CDR3 is built from 14 residues. The V and J ends lost 2 bases and 2 bases, in that order; junction bases with no gene match: 1. Germline V gives CDR1 MGHRA, CDR2 YSYEKL. The CDR3: CASSQWTGAYEQYF. The CDR3 bases are TGCGCCAGCAGCCAATGGACAGGGGCCTACGAGCAGTACTTC.

This chain connects TRBV6-4 to TRBJ2-5; D is perhaps TRBD2 (7 bases). Germline CDR1 is MRHNA and CDR2 is SNTAGT. V shed 4 bases and J shed 1 base, with 13 bases lying between them. The CDR3 contains 15 residues. CDR3 residues: CASSAERGGQETQYF. The CDR3 coding sequence is TGTGCCAGCAGTGCCGAGAGGGGGGGCCAAGAGACCCAGTACTTC.

This chain connects TRBV4-3 to TRBJ1-2; D gene unclear. The CDR3 runs to 15 residues. From germline, CDR1 is LGHNA and CDR2 YSLEER. The V and J ends lost 4 bases and 4 bases respectively, with 16 bases between them. CDR3 nucleotides: TGCGCCAGCAGCCCTTCGGGGAGACTGCCCTATGGCTACACCTTC. As protein: CASSPSGRLPYGYTF.

The chain links TRBV12-1 to TRBJ1-5. TRBV12-1 is classified as a pseudogene. This CDR3 contains 10 residues. CDR3 sequence: CASSLGPQHF. The CDR3, as DNA: TGTGCCAGCAGCCTCGGTCCCCAGCATTTT.

This chain connects TRBV6-1 to TRBJ1-3; no clear D gene. The V gene lost 5 bases and the J gene lost 3 bases, with 11 bases spanning the gap. The CDR3 sequence is 14 residues long. Germline V gives CDR1 MNHNS, CDR2 SASEGT. CDR3 nucleotide sequence: TGTGCCAGCAGTCCACGGGGAGTTGGAAACACCATATATTTT. This gives the protein CASSPRGVGNTIYF.

This chain links TRBV30 with TRBJ1-2; 7 bases fit TRBD1. CDR1 is GTSNPN, CDR2 SVGIG, per germline (reference sequence). The CDR3 sequence is 12 residues long. With 2 bases clipped from V and 5 bases from J, the junction kept 2 bases outside the gene matches. The CDR3 region has the DNA TGTGCCTGGAGTAGCAGGGGGTATGGCTACACCTTC. It codes for CAWSSRGYGYTF.

The rearrangement uses TRBV11-3 and TRBJ2-2; 9 bases match TRBD1. The V gene's germline CDR1 is SGHNT and CDR2 YENEEA. The V segment lost 1 base and the J segment 5 bases; nucleotides outside the gene matches: 2. CDR3 length: 15 residues. CDR3 DNA sequence: TGTGCCAGCAGCTTAGTTGGACAGGGGACCGGGGAGCTGTTTTTT. This translates into CASSLVGQGTGELFF.